These 13 T cell receptor beta chains share one sample of origin, sequenced in a study of T cell responses to AZD1222 COVID-19 vaccine. Sequencing used immunoSEQ multiplex PCR; TCRdb keeps in-frame clones, though not all of them. The sample lists 100,000 to 140,000 clones, around 90% occurring once. The sample in question was peripheral blood, obtained on day 0 of AZD1222 vaccination. All receptors derive from an adult in good health.

This rearrangement joins TRBV7-9 to TRBJ1-5, with D unclear. Germline-derived CDR1 and CDR2 are SEHNR and FQNEAQ (reference sequence). The CDR3 has 16 residues. Trimming left V 0 bases short and J 4 bases short, with 13 bases between. The CDR3 protein is CASSLADQVGNQPQHF. The CDR3 coding sequence is TGTGCCAGCAGCTTAGCGGATCAGGTAGGGAATCAGCCCCAGCATTTT.

The chain recombines TRBV27 with TRBJ1-2; D possibly corresponds to TRBD1 (5 bases). Germline V gene data show CDR1 as MNHEY and CDR2 as SMNVEV (reference sequence). V was cut by 0 bases and J by 3 bases, with 8 bases left in between. This CDR3 spans 14 amino acids. CDR3 bases: TGTGCCAGCAGTTTATCCTTGGGGGACTATGGCTACACCTTC. Residues: CASSLSLGDYGYTF.

The V gene is TRBV6-2 or TRBV6-3, the J gene TRBJ2-2, with 7 bases matching TRBD1. V lost 2 bases, J lost 4 bases, and 7 bases stayed unmatched. CDR3 length: 16 amino acids. CDR1 MNHEY and CDR2 SVGEGT come from the germline V gene. The CDR3 is CASSYGTAIGTGELFF. DNA for the CDR3: TGTGCCAGCAGTTACGGGACAGCGATTGGCACCGGGGAGCTGTTTTTT.

The chain joins TRBV19 to TRBJ1-1; D perhaps matches TRBD1 (6 bases). The CDR3 has 14 residues. Germline-derived CDR1 and CDR2 are LNHDA and SQIVND (reference sequence). V lost 11 bases, J lost 5 bases, and 21 bases lay in between. The CDR3 loop is CAATTRGGVTEAFF. Written as DNA, the CDR3 is TGTGCCGCAACCACCAGGGGAGGGGTTACTGAAGCTTTCTTT. Based on the CDR3 plus reference TRBV19 and TRBJ1-1, the full variable domain is DGGITQSPKYLFRKEGQNVTLSCEQNLNHDAMYWYRQDPGQGLRLIYYSQIVNDFQKGDIAEGYSVSREKKESFPLTVTSAQKNPTAFYLCAATTRGGVTEAFFGQGTRLTVV.

The V and J genes are TRBV13 and TRBJ2-2, with 7 bases matching TRBD1. Trimming cost V 3 bases and J 4 bases; bases outside gene matches: 2. The CDR3 spans 14 residues. Germline CDR1 and CDR2: PRHDT and FYEKMQ (reference sequence). The CDR3 reads CASSFGTVTGELFF. The CDR3 DNA reads TGTGCCAGCAGCTTTGGGACAGTCACCGGGGAGCTGTTTTTT.

The rearrangement joins TRBV7-2 to TRBJ2-3; D ambiguous. The length of the CDR3 is 13 residues. V lost 8 bases and J lost 2, with 11 bases in between. Germline V gene data show CDR1 as SGHTA and CDR2 as FQGNSA. The CDR3 nucleotides read TGTGCCAGCGGAAACAGTTACACAGATACGCAGTATTTT. Translating gives CASGNSYTDTQYF.

The chain uses TRBV19 and TRBJ2-2; 9 nucleotides agree with TRBD1. Germline lookup yields CDR1 LNHDA and CDR2 SQIVND (reference sequence). J lost 7 bases, V lost 2 bases, and 8 bases had no gene match. The CDR3 is 16 amino acids. The CDR3 reads CASSILGTGISGELFF. CDR3 sequence (DNA): TGTGCCAGTAGTATATTAGGGACAGGGATCAGCGGGGAGCTGTTTTTT.

The genes are TRBV11-1 and TRBJ1-1; no firm D call. CDR1 SGHAT and CDR2 FQDESV come from the germline V gene (reference sequence). This CDR3 spans 14 amino acids. With 3 bases removed from V and 7 bases from J, the gap between germline ends came to 15 bases. The CDR3 DNA sequence: TGTGCCAGCAGCTTGTCCGACGGTGGATATGAAGCTTTCTTT. Protein: CASSLSDGGYEAFF.

The rearrangement links TRBV5-1 to TRBJ1-4; TRBD1 matches at 8 bases. Germline V lookup: CDR1 SGHRS, CDR2 YFSETQ. The CDR3 is 16 residues long. Trimming took 1 base from V and 7 from J; bases not matched to a gene: 9. The CDR3: CASSLRVRGQGEKLFF. For the CDR3, the DNA is TGCGCCAGCAGCTTGCGTGTCAGGGGGCAAGGTGAAAAACTGTTTTTT.

The chain couples TRBV28 to TRBJ2-1; 8 bases align to TRBD2. This CDR3 comprises 16 residues. Germline assignment: CDR1 MDHEN and CDR2 SYDVKM. The J segment lost 0 bases and the V segment lost 6 bases, leaving 7 bases of the junction unmatched. The CDR3 loop is CASRPSGTSSYNEQFF. CDR3 bases: TGTGCCAGCAGGCCATCCGGGACTAGCTCCTACAATGAGCAGTTCTTC.

This chain links TRBV7-2 with TRBJ2-3; D might be TRBD1 (6 bases). Trimming shortened V by 3 bases and J by 0 bases, and 19 bases separated the two germline ends. Germline values: CDR1 SGHTA, CDR2 FQGNSA. The CDR3 spans 18 residues. The CDR3 loop is CASSFPLDRPSSTDTQYF. CDR3 coding DNA: TGTGCCAGCAGCTTCCCCCTTGACAGGCCCTCTAGCACAGATACGCAGTATTTT.

This clone has only a few counts. The chain couples TRBV28 to TRBJ2-7, with 10 bases matching TRBD2. Trimming took 6 bases from V and 0 from J; bases not matched to a gene: 14. The germline CDR1 and CDR2 sequences are MDHEN and SYDVKM. The CDR3 length is 18 residues. DNA for the CDR3: TGTGCCAGCAGCCTCTCGGGACTAGCGCGTAGGTCCTCCTACGAGCAGTACTTC. As protein: CASSLSGLARRSSYEQYF.

About this clone: One junction end does not reproduce the germline sequence, and a read error may be involved. This chain connects TRBV6-1 to TRBJ2-7, with 10 positions matching TRBD2. This CDR3 comprises 14 residues. Per the germline V gene, CDR1 is MNHNS and CDR2 is SASEGT. The CDR3 region has the DNA TGTGCCAGCAGCGAAGCGGGAGGGCCGCACGAGCAGTACTTC. This codes for CASSEAGGPHEQYF.